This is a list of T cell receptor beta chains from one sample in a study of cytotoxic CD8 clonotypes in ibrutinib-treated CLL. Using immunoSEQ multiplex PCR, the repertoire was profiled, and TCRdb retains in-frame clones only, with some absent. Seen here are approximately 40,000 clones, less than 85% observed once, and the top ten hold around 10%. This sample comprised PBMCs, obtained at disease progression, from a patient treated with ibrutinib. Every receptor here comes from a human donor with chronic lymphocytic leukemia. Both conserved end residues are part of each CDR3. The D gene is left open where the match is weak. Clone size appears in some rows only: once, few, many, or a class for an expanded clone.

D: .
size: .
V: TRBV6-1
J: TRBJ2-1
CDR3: CASTDPPNEQFF
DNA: TGTGCCAGCACCGACCCTCCAAATGAGCAGTTCTTC

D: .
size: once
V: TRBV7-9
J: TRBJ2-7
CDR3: CASSHYDSLVPYEQYF
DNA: TGTGCCAGCAGCCATTATGACAGCCTGGTACCTTACGAGCAGTACTTC

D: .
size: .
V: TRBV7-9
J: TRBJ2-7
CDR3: CASSLGAVGEQYF
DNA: TGTGCCAGCAGCTTAGGGGCCGTCGGCGAGCAGTACTTC

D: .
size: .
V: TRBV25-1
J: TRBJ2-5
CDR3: CASSPYDPSVRETQYF
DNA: TGTGCCAGCAGCCCGTACGACCCTTCCGTTCGGGAGACCCAGTACTTC

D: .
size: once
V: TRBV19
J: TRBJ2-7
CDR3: CASSVWDGSYEQYF
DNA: TGTGCCAGTAGTGTTTGGGACGGCTCCTACGAGCAGTACTTC

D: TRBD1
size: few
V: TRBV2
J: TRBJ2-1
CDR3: CASSEGTGITEQFF
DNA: TGTGCCAGCAGTGAAGGGACAGGGATCACTGAGCAGTTCTTC

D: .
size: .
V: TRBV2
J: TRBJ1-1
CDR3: CACGAQGNTEAFF
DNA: TGTGCCTGCGGGGCCCAGGGGAACACTGAAGCTTTCTTT

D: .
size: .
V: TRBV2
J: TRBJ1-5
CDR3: CASSKDQGWRNQPQHF
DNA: TGTGCCAGCAGTAAAGATCAGGGATGGCGCAATCAGCCCCAGCATTTT

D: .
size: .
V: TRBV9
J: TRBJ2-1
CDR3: CASSQRGGRYNEQFF
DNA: TGTGCCAGCAGCCAAAGGGGGGGTAGGTACAATGAGCAGTTCTTC

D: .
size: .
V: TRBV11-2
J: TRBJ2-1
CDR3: CASSLDNPRNEQFF
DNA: TGTGCCAGCAGCTTGGACAACCCCAGGAATGAGCAGTTCTTC

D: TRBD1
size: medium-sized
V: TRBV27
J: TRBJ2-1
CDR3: CAIRTGAVNEQFF
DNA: TGTGCCATCCGGACAGGGGCGGTCAATGAGCAGTTCTTC

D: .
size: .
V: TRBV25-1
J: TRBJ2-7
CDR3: CASSNDPDGPYEQYF
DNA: TGTGCCAGCAGTAACGACCCCGACGGTCCCTACGAGCAGTACTTC

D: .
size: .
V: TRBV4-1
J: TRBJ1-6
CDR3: CASSQEAEPSPLHF
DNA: TGCGCCAGCAGCCAAGAGGCAGAACCTTCACCCCTCCACTTT

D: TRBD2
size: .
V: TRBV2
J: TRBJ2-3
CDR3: CASSTPRLAGGLGDTQYF
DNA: TGTGCCAGCAGTACCCCGCGACTAGCGGGGGGGCTGGGAGATACGCAGTATTTT

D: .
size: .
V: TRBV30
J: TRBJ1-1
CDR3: CAWSKNMNTEAFF
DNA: TGTGCCTGGAGTAAGAACATGAACACTGAAGCTTTCTTT

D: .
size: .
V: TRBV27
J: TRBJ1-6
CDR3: CASSGQWASPLHF
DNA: TGTGCCAGCAGTGGTCAATGGGCCTCACCCCTCCACTTT

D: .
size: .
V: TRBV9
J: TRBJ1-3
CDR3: CASSVKGTSGNTIYF
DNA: TGTGCCAGCAGCGTAAAGGGCACCTCTGGAAACACCATATATTTT

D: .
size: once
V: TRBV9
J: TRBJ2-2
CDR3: CASSLLYTNTGELFF
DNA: TGTGCCAGCAGCCTATTGTACACGAACACCGGGGAGCTGTTTTTT

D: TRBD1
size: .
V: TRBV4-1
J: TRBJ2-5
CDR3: CASSQVRGETQYF
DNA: TGCGCCAGCAGCCAAGTCAGGGGGGAGACCCAGTACTTC

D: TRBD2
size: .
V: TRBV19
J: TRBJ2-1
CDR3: CASRATGTSVDEQFF
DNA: TGTGCCAGTAGGGCAACCGGGACTAGCGTAGATGAGCAGTTCTTC

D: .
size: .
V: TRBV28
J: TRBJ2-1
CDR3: CASRTGYNEQFF
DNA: TGTGCCAGCAGGACGGGATACAATGAGCAGTTCTTC

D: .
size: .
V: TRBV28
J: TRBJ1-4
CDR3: CASSPGEGALEKLFF
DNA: TGTGCCAGCAGCCCCGGAGAGGGTGCTTTAGAAAAACTGTTTTTT

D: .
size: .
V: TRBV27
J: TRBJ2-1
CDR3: CASSKGHPNEQFF
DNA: TGTGCCAGCAGTAAGGGACACCCGAATGAGCAGTTCTTC

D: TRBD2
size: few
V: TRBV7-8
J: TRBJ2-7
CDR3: CASSGGEGLGRYWSYEQYF
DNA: TGTGCCAGCAGCGGGGGGGAGGGCCTCGGGAGGTACTGGTCCTACGAGCAGTACTTC

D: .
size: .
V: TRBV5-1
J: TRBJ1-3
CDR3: CASSFSSGNTIYF
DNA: TGCGCCAGCAGCTTTTCCTCTGGAAACACCATATATTTT

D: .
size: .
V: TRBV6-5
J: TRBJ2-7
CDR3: CASSTSPGPLYEQYF
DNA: TGTGCCAGCAGTACCTCTCCGGGACCCCTATACGAGCAGTACTTC

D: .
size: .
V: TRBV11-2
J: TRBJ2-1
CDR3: CASSQPSWGEQFF
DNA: TGTGCCAGCAGCCAACCTAGTTGGGGTGAGCAGTTCTTC

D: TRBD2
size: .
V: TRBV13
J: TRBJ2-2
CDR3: CASRPPGGWAGELFF
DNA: TGTGCCAGCAGGCCCCCGGGAGGATGGGCCGGGGAGCTGTTTTTT

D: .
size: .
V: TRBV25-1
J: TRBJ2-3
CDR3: CASSESTLGDTQYF
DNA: TGTGCCAGCAGTGAATCTACCTTGGGAGATACGCAGTATTTT

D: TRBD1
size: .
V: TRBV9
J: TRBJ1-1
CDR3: CASSVRDRDSEAFF
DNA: TGTGCCAGCAGCGTTCGGGACAGGGATAGTGAAGCTTTCTTT

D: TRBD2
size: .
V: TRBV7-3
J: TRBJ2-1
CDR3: CASSSSLAGGSRPYNEQFF
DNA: TGTGCCAGCAGCTCAAGCCTAGCGGGGGGGTCCCGACCCTACAATGAGCAGTTCTTC

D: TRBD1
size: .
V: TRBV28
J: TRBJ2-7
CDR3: CASSQTYRDRGFGYEQYF
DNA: TGTGCCAGCAGTCAAACCTACCGGGACAGGGGGTTCGGCTACGAGCAGTACTTC

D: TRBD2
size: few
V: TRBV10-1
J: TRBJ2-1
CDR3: CASRGTSVNEQFF
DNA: TGCGCCAGCCGTGGGACTAGCGTCAATGAGCAGTTCTTC

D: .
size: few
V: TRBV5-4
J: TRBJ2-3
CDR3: CASSLTGLTTDTQYF
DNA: TGTGCCAGCAGCTTGACAGGCCTTACCACAGATACGCAGTATTTT

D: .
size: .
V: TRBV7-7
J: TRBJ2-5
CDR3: CASSLGQQETQYF
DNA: TGTGCTAGCAGCTTAGGCCAGCAAGAGACCCAGTACTTC

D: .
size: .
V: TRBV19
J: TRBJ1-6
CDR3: CASARGVFFNSPLHF
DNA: TGTGCCAGCGCGAGGGGAGTCTTTTTTAATTCACCCCTCCACTTT

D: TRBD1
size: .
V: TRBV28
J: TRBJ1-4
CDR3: CASSFHGTGIGEKLFF
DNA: TGTGCCAGCAGTTTTCACGGGACAGGGATAGGTGAAAAACTGTTTTTT

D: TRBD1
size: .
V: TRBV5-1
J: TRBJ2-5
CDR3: CASSRDRGVAGDEFPETQYF
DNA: TGCGCCAGCTCCAGGGACAGGGGGGTAGCGGGAGATGAGTTCCCAGAGACCCAGTACTTC

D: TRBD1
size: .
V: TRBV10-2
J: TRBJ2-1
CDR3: CATRRDRGNNEQFF
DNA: TGCGCCACCCGACGGGACAGGGGAAACAATGAGCAGTTCTTC

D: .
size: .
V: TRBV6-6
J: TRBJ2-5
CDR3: CASSYGAEGQETQYF
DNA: TGTGCCAGCAGTTACGGGGCCGAGGGTCAAGAGACCCAGTACTTC

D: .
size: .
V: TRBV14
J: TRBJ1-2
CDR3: CASSRQGPGGYTF
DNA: TGTGCCAGCAGCCGTCAGGGACCGGGCGGCTACACCTTC

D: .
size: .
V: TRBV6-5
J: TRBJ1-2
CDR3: CASTAGVLYGYTF
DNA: TGTGCCAGCACGGCCGGGGTACTCTATGGCTACACCTTC

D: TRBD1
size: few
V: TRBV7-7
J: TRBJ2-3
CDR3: CASSLQGASTDTQYF
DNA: TGTGCTAGCAGCCTCCAGGGGGCTAGCACAGATACGCAGTATTTT

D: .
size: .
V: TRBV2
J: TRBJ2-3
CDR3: CASRGRRGVTDTQYF
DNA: TGTGCCAGCAGGGGTCGGCGGGGTGTGACAGATACGCAGTATTTT

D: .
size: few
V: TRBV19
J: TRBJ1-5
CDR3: CASSIWGMGQPQHF
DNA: TGTGCCAGTAGTATCTGGGGAATGGGTCAGCCCCAGCATTTT

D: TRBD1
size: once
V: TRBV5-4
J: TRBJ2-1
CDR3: CASSPTGTVSNEQFF
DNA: TGTGCCAGCAGCCCCACCGGGACAGTCTCCAATGAGCAGTTCTTC

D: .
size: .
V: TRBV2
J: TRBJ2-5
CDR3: CATAREETQYF
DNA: TGTGCCACCGCACGAGAGGAGACCCAGTACTTC

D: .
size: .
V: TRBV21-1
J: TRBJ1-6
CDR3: CASCGPNNSPLHF
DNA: TGTGCCAGCTGTGGACCGAATAATTCACCCCTCCACTTT

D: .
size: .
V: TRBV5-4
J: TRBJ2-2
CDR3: CASTNGVDGTGELFF
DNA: TGTGCCAGCACCAATGGGGTTGATGGAACCGGGGAGCTGTTTTTT

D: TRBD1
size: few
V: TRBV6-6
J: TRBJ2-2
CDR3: CASSKGQGVTGELFF
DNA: TGTGCCAGCAGTAAGGGACAGGGGGTCACCGGGGAGCTGTTTTTT

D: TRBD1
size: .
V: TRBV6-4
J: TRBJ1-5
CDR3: CASSEQGMDQPQHF
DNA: TGTGCCAGCAGTGAACAGGGGATGGATCAGCCCCAGCATTTT

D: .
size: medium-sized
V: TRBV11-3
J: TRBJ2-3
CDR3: CASSPPDNTDTQYF
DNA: TGTGCCAGCAGCCCCCCCGACAACACAGATACGCAGTATTTT

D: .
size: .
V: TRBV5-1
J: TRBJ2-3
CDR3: CASSFGGSTDTQYF
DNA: TGCGCCAGCAGCTTTGGGGGAAGCACAGATACGCAGTATTTT

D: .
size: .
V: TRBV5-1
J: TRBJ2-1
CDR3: CASSYGYQGNEQFF
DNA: TGCGCCAGCAGTTACGGCTACCAGGGCAATGAGCAGTTCTTC

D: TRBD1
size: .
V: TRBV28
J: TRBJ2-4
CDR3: CASSLGGTGTPLAKNIQYF
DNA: TGTGCCAGCAGTTTAGGCGGGACAGGGACACCGCTAGCCAAAAACATTCAGTACTTC

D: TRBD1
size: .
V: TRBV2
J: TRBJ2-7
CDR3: CASTQDRGYEQYF
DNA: TGTGCCAGCACCCAGGACAGGGGGTACGAGCAGTACTTC